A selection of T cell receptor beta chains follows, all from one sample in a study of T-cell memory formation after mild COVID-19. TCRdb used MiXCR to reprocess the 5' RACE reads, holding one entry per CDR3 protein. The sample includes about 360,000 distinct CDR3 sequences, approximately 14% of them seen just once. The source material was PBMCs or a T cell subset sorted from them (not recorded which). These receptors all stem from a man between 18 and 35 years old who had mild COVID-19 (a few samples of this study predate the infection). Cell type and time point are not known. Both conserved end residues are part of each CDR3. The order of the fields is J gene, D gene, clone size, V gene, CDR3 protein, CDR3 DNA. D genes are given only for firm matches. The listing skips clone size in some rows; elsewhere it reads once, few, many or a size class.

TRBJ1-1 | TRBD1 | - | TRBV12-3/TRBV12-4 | CASSLSRDRGHTEAFF | TGTGCCAGCAGTCTCTCGCGGGACAGGGGCCACACTGAAGCTTTCTTT
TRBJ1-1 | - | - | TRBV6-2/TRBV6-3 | CASHPRAVAGMNTEAFF | TGTGCCAGTCACCCCCGAGCGGTGGCGGGCATGAACACTGAAGCTTTCTTT
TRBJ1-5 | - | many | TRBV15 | CATSRDRGSNQPQHF | TGTGCCACCAGCAGAGATCGGGGCAGCAATCAGCCCCAGCATTTT
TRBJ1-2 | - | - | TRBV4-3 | CASSQDLGKNYGYTF | TGCGCCAGCAGCCAAGATCTCGGGAAAAACTATGGCTACACCTTC
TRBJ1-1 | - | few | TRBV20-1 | CSARPGSMNTEAFF | TGCAGTGCTAGGCCAGGGTCCATGAACACTGAAGCTTTCTTT
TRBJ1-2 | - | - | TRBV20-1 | CSARGDNYGYTF | TGCAGTGCTAGGGGGGACAACTATGGCTACACCTTC
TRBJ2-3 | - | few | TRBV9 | CASSPRTGDTDTQYF | TGTGCCAGCAGCCCCCGAACGGGGGACACAGATACGCAGTATTTT
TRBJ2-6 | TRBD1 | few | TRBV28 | CASRQTGPSSGANVLTF | TGTGCCAGCAGACAGACAGGGCCTTCCTCTGGGGCCAACGTCCTGACTTTC
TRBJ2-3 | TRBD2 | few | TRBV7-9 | CASNILLAGADTQYF | TGTGCCAGCAACATCCTTCTAGCGGGGGCGGATACGCAGTATTTT
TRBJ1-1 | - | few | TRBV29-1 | CSVEAGKAFF | TGCAGCGTTGAGGCAGGGAAAGCTTTCTTT
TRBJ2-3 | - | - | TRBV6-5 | CASRRDTGRTDTQYF | TGTGCCAGCAGGAGGGACACAGGGCGCACAGATACGCAGTATTTT
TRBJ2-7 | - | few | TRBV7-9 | CASSSAGGQIYEQYF | TGTGCCAGCAGTTCTGCGGGCGGACAGATCTACGAGCAGTACTTC
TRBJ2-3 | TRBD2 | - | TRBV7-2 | CASSLGPSGLAGSTDTQYF | TGTGCCAGCAGCTTAGGCCCGAGTGGGCTAGCGGGTAGCACAGATACGCAGTATTTT